This T cell receptor beta chain was recovered during a study of cytomegalovirus exposure and HLA in healthy donors. Points from the study as a whole: The CMV antigen specificity of a few CMV-associated chains was confirmed through in vitro analysis.

The V end lost 3 bases, the J end lost 6 bases, and 12 bases lay between the germline ends. Germline assignment: CDR1 MNHEY and CDR2 SMNVEV (reference sequence). There are 14 residues in the CDR3. Primers for the PCR totalled 60 Vbeta and 13 Jbeta. Sequencing was performed with immunoSEQ multiplex PCR; in TCRdb, only in-frame clones are kept and a portion is missing. Here the sample spans some 190,000 clones, 70% to 80% being singletons. Regarding this clone: The antigen is undetermined.

The sequencing sample was made of PBMCs. The source is a woman between 50 and 59 years old in good health and CMV-seronegative. The rearrangement uses TRBV27 and TRBJ2-1, with a tentative D call TRBD2 (5 bases). The chain's CDR3 is CASSFLAGFNEQFF. Written as DNA, the CDR3 is TGTGCCAGCAGTTTCCTAGCAGGATTCAATGAGCAGTTCTTC.